This TCR beta chain was sequenced during a study of blood T cell repertoires in COVID-19 (dated by TCRdb to the early 2020s). For the wider study: The collaborator samples originated in the United States, Italy and Spain and spanned the acute and convalescent phases of COVID-19. The prospective study material was composed of cDNA or gDNA derived from T cells, B-cell-depleted T cells, or PBMCs. The dataset comprised deeply sampled blood TCRbeta repertoires from subjects exposed to, actively infected with, or recovered from COVID-19. The repertoires were released in a freely available public database intended as a resource for research on the immune response to SARS-CoV-2. The samples were drawn from the first 160 participants of the ongoing ImmuneRACE study and from 950 to 1,500 subjects provided by 6 global collaborators. Nearly every sample came with metadata listing a de-identified subject ID, COVID-19 status, age in years and sex. Where HLA class I and class II types were available, the types were taken from metadata supplied by the sample provider, not from assay-based typing.

The immunoSEQ Assay, a bias-controlled multiplex PCR, was used to amplify TCRbeta CDR3 regions from genomic DNA. In the original analysis: The number of nucleated cells in each sample was estimated by amplification of reference gene primers within the assay. To quantify the absolute abundance of each unique TCRbeta CDR3 rearrangement, sequence reads were collapsed and filtered. For each sample, productive Simpson clonality was calculated as the square root of Simpson's diversity index across productive rearrangements. The clones in this table, taken by TCRdb from immuneACCESS, are in-frame only. Not every clone is retained; where verified, under half of the shortfall comes from an unresolved V gene, and the cause of the rest is unknown. That table supplies the V and J calls and clone size; D and trimming were determined from the DNA. Counted in this sample were about 140,000 clones; around 85% of them appeared once. The ten largest clones take up 6.2% of the sample.

Participants in the prospective study were aged 18 to 89 years, lived in about two dozen United States geographic areas, and enrolled through a virtual design. Cohort assignment in the prospective study relied on participant-reported clinical history from a screening survey and a study questionnaire. Recovered participants in ImmuneRACE Cohort 3 were defined as having two consecutive negative NP/OP PCR tests, clearance from a healthcare professional, or resolution of symptoms. In the prospective study, mobile phlebotomists collected whole blood, serum and a nasopharyngeal or oropharyngeal swab from each participant. Over a 2-month period, participants in the prospective study had the option of providing additional blood draws and questionnaires. Before DNA extraction, prospective study blood samples were shipped either frozen or at room temperature. A word on this clone: Its antigen remains undetermined. No much larger clone is present one base from it, and per-base qualities are unavailable.

Here V drops 8 bases and J drops 2 bases, and the junction holds 8 bases not matched to any gene. The germline V gene encodes CDR1 MNHEY and CDR2 SVGAGI. From cysteine to phenylalanine, the CDR3 is 14 amino acids long. The kept DNA is CDR3 alone, 42 bases in frame from the first base. Study-level results and caveats: The quantity of clinical and demographic metadata differed by source and by participant and was supplied without curation.

The sequencing sample was made of PBMCs or T cells enriched from blood (not recorded which). The clonotype originates from a woman in her 40s who had recovered from COVID-19. The chain links TRBV6-5 with TRBJ2-7, with 8 central nucleotides matching TRBD2. The CDR3 corresponds to CASGVGGGPYEQYF. The nucleotide sequence is given as TGTGCCAGCGGGGTTGGCGGGGGGCCCTACGAGCAGTACTTC.